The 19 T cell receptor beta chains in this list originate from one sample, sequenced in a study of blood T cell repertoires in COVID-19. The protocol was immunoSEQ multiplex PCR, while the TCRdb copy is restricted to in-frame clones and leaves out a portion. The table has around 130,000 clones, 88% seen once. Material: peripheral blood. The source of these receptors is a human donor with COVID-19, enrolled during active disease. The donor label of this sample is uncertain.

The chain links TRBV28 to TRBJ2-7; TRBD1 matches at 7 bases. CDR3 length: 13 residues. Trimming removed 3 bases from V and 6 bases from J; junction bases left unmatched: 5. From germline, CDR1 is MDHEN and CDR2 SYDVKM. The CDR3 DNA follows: TGTGCCAGCAGTTTGACAGGGACGGGCGAGCAGTACTTC. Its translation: CASSLTGTGEQYF.

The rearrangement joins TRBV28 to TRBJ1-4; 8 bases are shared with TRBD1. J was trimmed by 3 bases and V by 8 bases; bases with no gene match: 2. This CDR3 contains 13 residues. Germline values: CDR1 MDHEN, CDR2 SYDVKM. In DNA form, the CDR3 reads TGTGCCAGCGCAGGGGGCCCTAATGAAAAACTGTTTTTT. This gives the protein CASAGGPNEKLFF.

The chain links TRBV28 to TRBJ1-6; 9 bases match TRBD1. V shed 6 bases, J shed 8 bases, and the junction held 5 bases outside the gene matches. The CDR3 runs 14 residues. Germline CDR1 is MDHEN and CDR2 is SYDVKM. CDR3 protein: CASSTGQGYSPLHF. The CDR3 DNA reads TGTGCCAGCAGCACGGGACAGGGATATTCACCCCTCCACTTT.

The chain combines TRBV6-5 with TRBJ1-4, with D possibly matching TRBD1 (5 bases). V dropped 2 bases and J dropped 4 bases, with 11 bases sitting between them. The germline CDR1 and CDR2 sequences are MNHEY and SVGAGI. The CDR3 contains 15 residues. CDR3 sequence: CASSYEPGFNEKLFF. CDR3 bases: TGTGCCAGCAGTTACGAGCCAGGGTTTAATGAAAAACTGTTTTTT.

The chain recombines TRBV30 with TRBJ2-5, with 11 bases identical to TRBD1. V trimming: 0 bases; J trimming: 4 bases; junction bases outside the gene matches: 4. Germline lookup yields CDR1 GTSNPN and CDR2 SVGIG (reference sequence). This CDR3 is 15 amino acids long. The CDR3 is CAWSVGQGARETQYF. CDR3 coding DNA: TGTGCCTGGAGTGTAGGACAGGGGGCCCGAGAGACCCAGTACTTC.

CDR3 protein: CASSQRDRGGGYTF. The CDR3 coding sequence is TGTGCCAGCAGCCAACGGGACAGGGGAGGGGGCTACACCTTC. The chain is built from TRBV3-1 (or the pseudogene TRBV3-2) and TRBJ1-2; the match to TRBD1 covers 10 bases. CDR1 is LGHDT and CDR2 is YNNKEL in the germline V gene (reference sequence). J lost 8 bases, V lost 2 bases, and 5 bases had no gene match. The CDR3 loop spans 14 amino acids.

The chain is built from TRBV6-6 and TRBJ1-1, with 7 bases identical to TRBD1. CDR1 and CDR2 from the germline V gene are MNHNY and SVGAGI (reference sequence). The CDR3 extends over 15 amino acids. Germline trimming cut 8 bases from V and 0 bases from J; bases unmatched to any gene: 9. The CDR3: CASGRPQGVNTEAFF. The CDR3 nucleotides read TGTGCCAGCGGCAGGCCGCAGGGGGTGAACACTGAAGCTTTCTTT.

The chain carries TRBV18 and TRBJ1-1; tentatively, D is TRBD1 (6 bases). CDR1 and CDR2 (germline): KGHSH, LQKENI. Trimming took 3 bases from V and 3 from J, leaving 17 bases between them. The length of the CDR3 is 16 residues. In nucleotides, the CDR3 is TGTGCCAGCTCACCTACTTCGGACAGTTTGGACACTGAAGCTTTCTTT. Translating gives CASSPTSDSLDTEAFF.

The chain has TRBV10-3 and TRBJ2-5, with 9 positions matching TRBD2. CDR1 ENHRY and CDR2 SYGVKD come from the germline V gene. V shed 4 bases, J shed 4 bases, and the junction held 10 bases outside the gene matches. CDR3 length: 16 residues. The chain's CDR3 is CAISGGGGAPPETQYF. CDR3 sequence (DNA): TGTGCCATCAGTGGAGGCGGGGGGGCCCCTCCAGAGACCCAGTACTTC.

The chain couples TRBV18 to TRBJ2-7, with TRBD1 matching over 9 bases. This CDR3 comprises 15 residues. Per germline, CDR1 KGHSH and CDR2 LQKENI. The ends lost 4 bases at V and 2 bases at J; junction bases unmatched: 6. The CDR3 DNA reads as TGTGCCAGCTCACGAACCGGGACAGGGCCCTACGAGCAGTACTTC. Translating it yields CASSRTGTGPYEQYF.

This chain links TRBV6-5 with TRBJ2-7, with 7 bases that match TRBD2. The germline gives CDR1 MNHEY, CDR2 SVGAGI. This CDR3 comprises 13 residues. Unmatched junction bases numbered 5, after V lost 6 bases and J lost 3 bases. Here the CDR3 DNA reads TGTGCCAGCAGGCGGGGGACCTACTACGAGCAGTACTTC. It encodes CASRRGTYYEQYF.

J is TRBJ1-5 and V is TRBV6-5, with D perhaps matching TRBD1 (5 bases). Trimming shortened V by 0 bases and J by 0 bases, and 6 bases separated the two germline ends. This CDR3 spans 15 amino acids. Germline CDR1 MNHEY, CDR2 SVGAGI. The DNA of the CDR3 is TGTGCCAGCAGTTACTCACAGGATAGCAATCAGCCCCAGCATTTT. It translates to CASSYSQDSNQPQHF.

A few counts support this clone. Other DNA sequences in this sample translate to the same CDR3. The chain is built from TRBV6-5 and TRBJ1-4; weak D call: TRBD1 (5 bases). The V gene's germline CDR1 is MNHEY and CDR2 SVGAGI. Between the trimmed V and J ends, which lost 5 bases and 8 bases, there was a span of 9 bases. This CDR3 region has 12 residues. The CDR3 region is CASSRGGEKLFF. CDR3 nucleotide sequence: TGTGCCAGCAGTCGCGGGGGGGAAAAACTGTTTTTT.

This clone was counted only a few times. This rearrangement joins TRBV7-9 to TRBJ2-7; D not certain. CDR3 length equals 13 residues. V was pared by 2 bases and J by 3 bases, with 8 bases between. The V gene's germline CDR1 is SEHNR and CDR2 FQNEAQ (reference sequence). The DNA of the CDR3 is TGTGCCAGCAGCTTAACCCACAACTACGAGCAGTACTTC. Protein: CASSLTHNYEQYF.

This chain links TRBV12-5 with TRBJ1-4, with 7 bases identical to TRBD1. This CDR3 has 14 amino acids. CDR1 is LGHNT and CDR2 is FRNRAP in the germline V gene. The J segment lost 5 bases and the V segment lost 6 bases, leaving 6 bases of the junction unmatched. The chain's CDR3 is CASGMTGINEKLFF. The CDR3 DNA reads TGTGCTAGTGGAATGACAGGGATAAATGAAAAACTGTTTTTT.

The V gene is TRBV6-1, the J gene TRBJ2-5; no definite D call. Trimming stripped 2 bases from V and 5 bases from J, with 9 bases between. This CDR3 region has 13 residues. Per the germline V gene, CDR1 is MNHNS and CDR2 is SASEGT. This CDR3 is CASSEPGEETQYF. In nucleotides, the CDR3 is TGTGCCAGCAGTGAACCGGGTGAGGAGACCCAGTACTTC.

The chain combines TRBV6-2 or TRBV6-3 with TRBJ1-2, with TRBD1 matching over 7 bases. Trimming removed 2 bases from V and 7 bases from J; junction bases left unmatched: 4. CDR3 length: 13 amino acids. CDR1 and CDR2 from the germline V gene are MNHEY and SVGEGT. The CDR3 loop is CASSYTGAGGYTF. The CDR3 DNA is TGTGCCAGCAGTTACACAGGGGCGGGTGGCTACACCTTC.

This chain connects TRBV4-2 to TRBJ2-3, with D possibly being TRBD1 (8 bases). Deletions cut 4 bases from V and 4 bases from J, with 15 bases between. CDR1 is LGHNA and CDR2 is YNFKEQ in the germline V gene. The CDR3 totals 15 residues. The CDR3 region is CASSPQGGEADTQYF. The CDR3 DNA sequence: TGTGCCAGCAGCCCACAGGGGGGGGAGGCAGATACGCAGTATTTT.

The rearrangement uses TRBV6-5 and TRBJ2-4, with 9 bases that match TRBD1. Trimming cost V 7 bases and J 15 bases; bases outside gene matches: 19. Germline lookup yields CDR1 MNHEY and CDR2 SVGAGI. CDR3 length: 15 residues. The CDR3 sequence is CASTVARDRVLIWYF. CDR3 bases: TGTGCCAGCACCGTCGCCAGGGACAGGGTTTTAATCTGGTACTTC.